This TCR beta chain was obtained from a study of cytomegalovirus exposure and HLA in healthy donors. Study conclusions and caveats: Reportedly, a later analysis found an Asian-associated ancestry cluster had fewer N-insertions than the approximately 700-donor mean. In an earlier analysis, in some 500 donors, most V segments appeared productive either ~87% or ~30% of the time. Later analysis placed DRB1 highest and HLA-C lowest in TCR association rates, which differed by HLA locus.

The table lists this clone with a few counts. Its antigen is still unknown. The PCR made use of 60 Vbeta and 13 Jbeta primers. Some clones are missing from TCRdb's copy, which holds only in-frame ones; the method was immunoSEQ multiplex PCR. The sample has about 140,000 clones, around nine tenths seen once. The CDR3 spans 14 residues. V trimming: 0 bases; J trimming: 13 bases; junction bases outside the gene matches: 6. Looked up from germline, CDR1 is MNHNY and CDR2 is SVGAGI (reference sequence). This sequence was found in a woman in her twenties or thirties in good health and CMV-seronegative. The rearrangement uses TRBV6-6 and TRBJ1-1, with TRBD1 matching 12 bases. The sequenced sample was PBMCs. The CDR3 DNA sequence: TGTGCCAGCAGTTACTCAGGGACAGGGGGCCAAGTTTTCTTT. Its translation: CASSYSGTGGQVFF.